This TCR beta chain was profiled in a study of blood T cell repertoires in COVID-19. Original processing methods: Reference gene primer amplification yielded estimated nucleated cell counts. The assay was immunoSEQ multiplex PCR, and TCRdb's table has in-frame clones only and misses some. That table gives V, J and clone size, and the DNA gave D and trimming. The data show roughly 200,000 clones, with about 86% seen just once and around 4% held by the top ten. V shed 6 bases and J shed 8 bases, with 14 bases lying between them. The CDR3 has 13 amino acids. CDR1 and CDR2 (germline): MNHEY, SVGAGI. The chain has TRBV6-5 and TRBJ1-5, with D possibly TRBD1 on 5 matching bases. The sequence came from a man in his fifties or sixties with active or convalescent COVID-19. The sample comprised peripheral blood. As DNA, the CDR3 is TGTGCCAGCAGCCGCAGACAGCATGAGCCCCAGCATTTT. Its translation: CASSRRQHEPQHF.